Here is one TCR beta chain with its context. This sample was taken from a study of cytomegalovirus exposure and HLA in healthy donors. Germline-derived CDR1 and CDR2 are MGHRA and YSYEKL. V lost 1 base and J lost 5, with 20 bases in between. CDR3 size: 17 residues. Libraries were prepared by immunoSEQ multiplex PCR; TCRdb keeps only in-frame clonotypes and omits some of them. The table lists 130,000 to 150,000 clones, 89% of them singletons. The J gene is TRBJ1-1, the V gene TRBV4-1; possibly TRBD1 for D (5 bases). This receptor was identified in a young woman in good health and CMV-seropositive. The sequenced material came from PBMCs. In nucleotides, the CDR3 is TGCGCCAGCAGCCAAGGGCCAGGGTCTGGTGGGGGGACTGAAGCTTTCTTT. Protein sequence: CASSQGPGSGGGTEAFF.